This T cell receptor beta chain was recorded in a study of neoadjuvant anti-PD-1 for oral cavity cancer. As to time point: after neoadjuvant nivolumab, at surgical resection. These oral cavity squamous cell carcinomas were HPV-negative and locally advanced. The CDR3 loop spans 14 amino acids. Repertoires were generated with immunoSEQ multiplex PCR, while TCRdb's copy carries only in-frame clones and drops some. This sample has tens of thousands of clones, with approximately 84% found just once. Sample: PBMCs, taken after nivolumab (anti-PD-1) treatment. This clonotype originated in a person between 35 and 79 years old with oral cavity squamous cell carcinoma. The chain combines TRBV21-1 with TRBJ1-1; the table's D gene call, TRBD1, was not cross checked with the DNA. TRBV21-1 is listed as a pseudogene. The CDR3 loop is CASSKGRGLGEAFF. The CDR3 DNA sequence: TGTGCCAGCAGCAAAGGAAGGGGGCTTGGTGAAGCTTTCTTT.